Presented here are 15 T cell receptor beta chains from one specimen sequenced in a study of Ad26.COV2.S vaccination and SARS-CoV-2 variants. Treatment given: roughly 20 received Ad26.COV2.S at low or high dose, single or two shots; about 5 received placebo; per-sample allocation not given. On day 63 after the first injection, vaccine and placebo recipients gave samples. Generated by immunoSEQ multiplex PCR, the TCRdb table keeps only in-frame clones and is missing some. The sample holds about 680,000 clones; roughly 90% are singletons and the top ten take about 1.5%. Here the sequenced sample was peripheral blood, taken in a trial of Ad26.COV2.S vaccine versus placebo. Source of these receptors: a person aged 18 to 65 who received the Ad26.COV2.S COVID-19 vaccine or a placebo.

The chain joins TRBV4-2 to TRBJ2-5; tentative D call: TRBD2 (5 bases). The germline V gene has CDR1 LGHNA and CDR2 YNFKEQ. Trimming removed 0 bases at V and 2 bases at J, with 13 bases between. This CDR3 has 16 residues. CDR3 in DNA: TGTGCCAGCAGCCAAGACGCGGGTCTGACGCAAGAGACCCAGTACTTC. The encoded protein is CASSQDAGLTQETQYF.

This chain links TRBV6-5 with TRBJ2-6; D remains unclear. Germline V lookup: CDR1 MNHEY, CDR2 SVGAGI. The length of the CDR3 is 15 residues. The germline V and J ends were trimmed by 2 bases and 0 bases, with 5 bases remaining between them. The CDR3 coding sequence is TGTGCCAGCAGTTACGTGAGCTCTGGGGCCAACGTCCTGACTTTC. Translation gives CASSYVSSGANVLTF.

The genes are TRBV24-1 and TRBJ1-5; D is perhaps TRBD1 (5 bases). The germline V gene encodes CDR1 KGHDR and CDR2 SFDVKD. The ends were cut back, 1 base at V and 1 base at J, with 16 bases in the middle. The CDR3 is 18 residues long. The CDR3 reads CATSDFGTGPQSNQPQHF. Written as DNA, the CDR3 is TGTGCCACCAGTGATTTTGGAACAGGTCCCCAAAGCAATCAGCCCCAGCATTTT.

This clone was counted a few times. CDR3 residues: CASSEARDRGYEQYF. The CDR3 DNA reads as TGTGCCAGCAGTGAAGCCCGGGACAGGGGGTACGAGCAGTACTTC. The chain has TRBV6-1 and TRBJ2-7; 11 bases map to TRBD1. The germline V gene encodes CDR1 MNHNS and CDR2 SASEGT. The CDR3 loop spans 15 amino acids. After removal of 0 bases from V and 4 bases from J, the junction contained 2 bases not matched to a gene.

The V gene is TRBV15, the J gene TRBJ2-1, with D maybe TRBD2 (6 bases). With 0 bases removed from V and 5 bases from J, the gap between germline ends came to 11 bases. CDR1 is LNHNV, CDR2 YYDKDF, per germline (reference sequence). This CDR3 is 15 amino acids long. CDR3 in DNA: TGTGCCACCAGCAGAGACGGGACTTCTAACAATGAGCAGTTCTTC. This encodes CATSRDGTSNNEQFF. Combining the CDR3 with reference TRBV15 and TRBJ2-1 gives the whole variable domain DAMVIQNPRYQVTQFGKPVTLSCSQTLNHNVMYWYQQKSSQAPKLLFHYYDKDFNNEADTPDNFQSRRPNTSFCFLDIRSPGLGDTAMYLCATSRDGTSNNEQFFGPGTRLTVL.

The rearrangement links TRBV7-3 to TRBJ2-3; perhaps TRBD2 as D (6 bases). Trimming cost V 5 bases and J 2 bases, with 14 bases left between them. The CDR3 extends over 15 amino acids. CDR1 SGHTA and CDR2 FQGTGA come from the germline V gene. The CDR3 DNA reads as TGTGCCAGCAGCCCCGCGGGGCTAGACACAGATACGCAGTATTTT. This translates into CASSPAGLDTDTQYF.

The CDR3, as DNA: TGTGCCAGCTGCCTAGACAAGGCCAATGGCTACACCTTC. Translation gives CASCLDKANGYTF. V is TRBV18 and J is TRBJ1-2; D gene unclear. V lost 7 bases and J 6 bases, leaving 15 bases between the germline ends. Germline loops: CDR1 KGHSH, CDR2 LQKENI. The CDR3 covers 13 residues. The whole variable domain, filled in from reference TRBV18 and TRBJ1-2, reads NAGVMQNPRHLVRRRGQEARLRCSPMKGHSHVYWYRQLPEEGLKFMVYLQKENIIDESGMPKERFSAEFPKEGPSILRIQQVVRGDSAAYFCASCLDKANGYTFGSGTRLTVV.

The chain is built from TRBV10-3 and TRBJ1-3, with D maybe TRBD1 (5 bases). This CDR3 region has 15 residues. In germline, CDR1 is ENHRY, CDR2 SYGVKD. The ends were cut back, 9 bases at V and 0 bases at J, with 15 bases in the middle. CDR3 DNA sequence: TGTGCCATTTCTGGGGGGTCCTACTCTGGAAACACCATATATTTT. This encodes CAISGGSYSGNTIYF.

There are a few counts of this clone. The CDR3 DNA reads as TGTGCCAGCAGCCAAGGTAATAGGGGGTACGAGCAGTACTTC. It yields the protein CASSQGNRGYEQYF. The chain is built from TRBV3-1 (or the pseudogene TRBV3-2) and TRBJ2-7; TRBD1 is a possible D gene (6 bases). V lost 1 base to trimming and J lost 4 bases, with 11 bases between them. Germline V lookup: CDR1 LGHDT, CDR2 YNNKEL (reference sequence). CDR3 length: 14 residues.

This rearrangement joins TRBV9 to TRBJ1-1; D is ambiguous. Germline CDR1 and CDR2: SGDLS and YYNGEE. The CDR3 contains 16 residues. V was trimmed by 0 bases and J by 3 bases, leaving 15 bases between them. The CDR3 reads CASSVVPQGSDTEAFF. CDR3 in DNA: TGTGCCAGCAGCGTAGTCCCACAAGGGTCCGACACTGAAGCTTTCTTT.

The rearrangement links TRBV7-8 to TRBJ1-5, with D possibly matching TRBD1 (6 bases). Between the trimmed V and J ends, which lost 5 bases and 6 bases, there was a span of 14 bases. CDR1 and CDR2 (germline): SGHVS, FQNEAQ. CDR3 size: 14 residues. CDR3 sequence (DNA): TGTGCCAGCAGCCTCCAGGGGCAGGCTCAGCCCCAGCATTTT. Protein sequence: CASSLQGQAQPQHF.

This clone was seen a handful of times. The chain couples TRBV10-2 to TRBJ2-1; 10 positions agree with TRBD2. V dropped 3 bases and J dropped 5; count of bases not matched to a gene: 1. The CDR3 loop spans 14 amino acids. CDR1 is WSHSY and CDR2 is SAAADI in the germline V gene. The DNA for the CDR3 is TGCGCCAGCAGTGAAAGCGGGAGGGACAATGAGCAGTTCTTC. Amino acids: CASSESGRDNEQFF.

The genes are TRBV4-2 and TRBJ1-5, with D unresolved. This CDR3 comprises 15 residues. CDR1 and CDR2 from the germline V gene are LGHNA and YNFKEQ. V lost 0 bases, J lost 4 bases, and 10 bases lay in between. The CDR3: CASSQDLGINQPQHF. For the CDR3, the DNA is TGTGCCAGCAGCCAAGATCTCGGGATAAATCAGCCCCAGCATTTT.

V is TRBV3-1 (or the pseudogene TRBV3-2) and J is TRBJ2-1, with 8 bases that match TRBD2. Germline CDR1 is LGHDT and CDR2 is YNNKEL (reference sequence). V trimming: 6 bases; J trimming: 4 bases; junction bases outside the gene matches: 8. The CDR3 extends over 15 amino acids. Here the CDR3 DNA reads TGTGCCAGCAGTCTTGGACTAGCCGATTACAATGAGCAGTTCTTC. Protein sequence: CASSLGLADYNEQFF.

This chain links TRBV5-1 with TRBJ2-5, with 7 bases aligning to TRBD2. The germline gives CDR1 SGHRS, CDR2 YFSETQ. After removal of 3 bases from V and 5 bases from J, the junction contained 10 bases not matched to a gene. The CDR3 has 15 residues. The CDR3: CASSYERDPHETQYF. The CDR3, as DNA: TGCGCCAGCAGCTATGAGCGGGACCCCCACGAGACCCAGTACTTC. The full variable domain, with the rest looked up from reference TRBV5-1 and TRBJ2-5, is KAGVTQTPRYLIKTRGQQVTLSCSPISGHRSVSWYQQTPGQGLQFLFEYFSETQRNKGNFPGRFSGRQFSNSRSEMNVSTLELGDSALYLCASSYERDPHETQYFGPGTRLLVL.